The clone carrying this T cell receptor beta chain has a count of ten or more. No antigen is known for it. This sample was included in a study of blood T cells in healthy people across ages. A second PCR of about 7 to 12 cycles used a sample-barcoded 5' primer and a J-beta primer mix. Each CDR3 protein gets one entry after TCRdb re-called the 5' RACE reads with MiXCR. This table has hundreds of thousands of distinct CDR3 sequences, around 25% appearing once. Study-wide results and caveats: Diversity of TCR beta correlated strongly with naive T cell percentage.

The germline V gene has CDR1 ENHRY and CDR2 SYGVKD. V lost 6 bases, J lost 4 bases, and 15 bases lay in between. The CDR3 totals 14 residues. In addition, the sample was reused for a study of T cells of mothers and their children. From that second work: Samples were obtained from a few healthy Caucasian mothers and their six children.

The sample was blood. The gene calls are TRBV10-3 and TRBJ2-5; TRBD2 is a possible D gene (5 bases). The receptor was isolated from a boy younger than 18 in good health. The CDR3 reads CAISAAGDGETQYF. CDR3 coding DNA: TGTGCCATCAGCGCTGCCGGGGATGGAGAGACCCAGTACTTC.